The 29 T cell receptor beta chains below all came from one sample that was sequenced in a study of CD8 T cells in ankylosing spondylitis. TCRdb re-called the 5' RACE reads through MiXCR, storing one row per CDR3 protein. The sample has about 92,000 distinct CDR3 sequences; 8.5% to 9% are singletons. The sequencing sample was made of blood, either unsorted or a sorted T cell fraction (not recorded which). The receptors come from a male donor with ankylosing spondylitis or in good health (not recorded which).

The V and J genes are TRBV2 and TRBJ1-2, with D unresolved. Trimming removed 5 bases at V and 7 bases at J, with 8 bases between. The V gene's germline CDR1 is SNHLY and CDR2 FYNNEI. The CDR3 extends over 11 amino acids. The chain's CDR3 is CASSPPGGYTF. The CDR3 DNA reads TGTGCCAGCAGTCCGCCGGGTGGCTACACCTTC.

This clonotype was found many times. The J gene is TRBJ1-5, the V gene TRBV5-1; D gene unclear. Germline assignment: CDR1 SGHRS and CDR2 YFSETQ. V lost 0 bases, J lost 3 bases, and 10 bases lay in between. CDR3 length equals 15 residues. CDR3 loop: CASSLDPRNNQPQHF. The DNA for the CDR3 is TGCGCCAGCAGCTTGGATCCCAGAAACAATCAGCCCCAGCATTTT.

This clonotype was counted ten times or more. The genes are TRBV20-1 and TRBJ2-1; 10 bases map to TRBD2. Losses at the gene ends were 0 bases for V and 8 bases for J; bases not matched to a gene: 10. Germline-derived CDR1 and CDR2 are DFQATT and SNEGSKA (reference sequence). The CDR3 consists of 16 residues. The CDR3 reads CSARDPGLAGGDEQFF. The CDR3 bases are TGCAGTGCTAGAGATCCCGGGTTAGCGGGGGGCGATGAGCAGTTCTTC.

This clonotype was detected many times. The chain recombines TRBV29-1 with TRBJ2-2, with D possibly TRBD2 on 5 matching bases. Germline V gene data show CDR1 as SQVTM and CDR2 as ANQGSEA. CDR3 length equals 13 residues. The CDR3: CTGLSSKTGELFF. CDR3 coding DNA: TGCACGGGGTTGAGCAGTAAGACCGGGGAGCTGTTTTTT.

This clonotype was seen a handful of times. This may be a read error: a much more frequent sequence differs by one nucleotide. This chain links TRBV12-3 or TRBV12-4 with TRBJ2-3, with TRBD1 identical over 9 bases. This CDR3 has 16 residues. The CDR3: CAISPPGTGRRDTQYF. CDR3 in DNA: TGTGCCATCAGTCCTCCCGGGACAGGGCGGCGGGATACGCAGTATTTT.

This clonotype was seen repeatedly, ten times or more. The chain recombines TRBV7-3 with TRBJ1-2; the D gene is possibly TRBD1 (5 bases). Trimming cost V 5 bases and J 7 bases, with 23 bases left between them. CDR3 length: 16 residues. Germline values: CDR1 SGHTA, CDR2 FQGTGA. This chain's CDR3 is CASSPLPLGSGLGYTF. CDR3 coding DNA: TGTGCCAGCAGCCCGCTTCCTCTGGGCTCGGGGCTTGGCTACACCTTC.

The rearrangement joins TRBV7-2 to TRBJ2-7; D may correspond to TRBD1 or TRBD2 (5 bases each). Trimming left V 4 bases short and J 7 bases short, with 11 bases between. CDR3 length equals 12 residues. The germline V gene has CDR1 SGHTA and CDR2 FQGNSA. CDR3 sequence reads: CASSSGPLEQYF. In DNA, the CDR3 is TGTGCCAGCAGCTCGGGACCCTTGGAGCAGTACTTC.

This clonotype showed up many times. The V call is TRBV10-3, the J call TRBJ2-5; a possible D gene is TRBD2 (6 bases). This CDR3 is built from 14 residues. Germline CDR1 is ENHRY and CDR2 is SYGVKD. The V and J ends lost 6 bases and 2 bases respectively, with 13 bases between them. CDR3 in DNA: TGTGCCATCAGCGTCGGGGGAGAACAAGAGACCCAGTACTTC. Encoded protein: CAISVGGEQETQYF.

This clonotype was seen a few times. The chain combines TRBV7-3 with TRBJ2-1; 9 nucleotides line up with TRBD2. Germline V CDR1 and CDR2: SGHTA, FQGTGA. J was trimmed by 9 bases and V by 1 base; bases with no gene match: 7. This CDR3 region has 15 residues. The CDR3 protein is CASSLIAGGPGEQFF. The CDR3 DNA is TGTGCCAGCAGCTTAATTGCGGGGGGGCCGGGTGAGCAGTTCTTC.

This clonotype was found many times. The chain combines TRBV24-1 with TRBJ2-1, with TRBD2 identical over 16 bases. The CDR3 totals 20 residues. The trim removed 3 bases at V and 0 bases at J, leaving 7 bases unmatched. Germline CDR1 reads KGHDR; CDR2 reads SFDVKD. Here the CDR3 reads CATSDPGLAGGPSSYNEQFF. Here the CDR3 DNA reads TGTGCCACCAGTGATCCGGGACTAGCGGGGGGGCCCTCCTCCTACAATGAGCAGTTCTTC.

The V call is TRBV5-1, the J call TRBJ2-7; 9 bases are a match to TRBD2. Losses at the gene ends were 0 bases for V and 7 bases for J; bases not matched to a gene: 8. This CDR3 comprises 15 residues. CDR1 is SGHRS, CDR2 YFSETQ, per germline. CDR3 residues: CASSLDGAGGAEQYF. The DNA of the CDR3 is TGCGCCAGCAGCTTGGATGGAGCGGGGGGTGCGGAGCAGTACTTC.

This clonotype was seen at least ten times. The chain is built from TRBV11-2 and TRBJ2-4; tentatively, D is TRBD1 (6 bases). Trimming removed 4 bases from V and 4 bases from J, with 17 bases in between. Looked up from germline, CDR1 is SGHAT and CDR2 is FQNNGV. The CDR3 consists of 16 residues. The CDR3 loop is CASSSLSGQSKNIQYF. DNA of the CDR3: TGTGCCAGCAGCTCACTGTCGGGACAATCTAAAAACATTCAGTACTTC.

This clonotype was found a few times. The rearrangement uses TRBV12-3 or TRBV12-4 and TRBJ1-6; 9 nucleotides align to TRBD1. This CDR3 is 15 amino acids long. Unmatched junction bases numbered 5, after V lost 3 bases and J lost 8 bases. The chain's CDR3 is CASSFGTGRDSPLHF. CDR3 in DNA: TGTGCCAGCAGTTTTGGGACAGGGCGAGATTCACCCCTCCACTTT.

Many counts were recorded for this clonotype. The CDR3 sequence: CSARGSLETQYF. CDR3 nucleotide sequence: TGCAGTGCTAGAGGGAGTCTGGAGACCCAGTACTTC. This chain uses TRBV20-1 with TRBJ2-5; D remains ambiguous. V was pared by 1 base and J by 5 bases, with 8 bases between. This CDR3 is 12 amino acids long. The germline CDR1 and CDR2 sequences are DFQATT and SNEGSKA (reference sequence).

In this sample, this clonotype turned up a few times. The chain carries TRBV12-3 or TRBV12-4 and TRBJ1-2; 9 nucleotides match TRBD1. V trimming: 6 bases; J trimming: 0 bases; junction bases outside the gene matches: 17. The CDR3 runs 19 residues. The CDR3 DNA reads TGTGCCAGCAGACCCTCGGCCCGGGACAGGGATCGCTCTAACTATGGCTACACCTTC. Translated, it gives CASRPSARDRDRSNYGYTF.

This clonotype was picked up many times. The rearrangement joins TRBV5-1 to TRBJ2-6; D is undetermined. Trimming shortened V by 0 bases and J by 4 bases, and 14 bases separated the two germline ends. The CDR3 extends over 17 amino acids. The germline CDR1 and CDR2 sequences are SGHRS and YFSETQ. The CDR3 protein is CASSLASDGHGANVLTF. For the CDR3, the DNA is TGCGCCAGCAGCTTGGCTAGTGATGGGCACGGGGCCAACGTCCTGACTTTC.

This clonotype was observed at least ten times. The chain links TRBV12-3 or TRBV12-4 to TRBJ2-1; no reliable D call. V lost 5 bases and J lost 6, with 14 bases in between. There are 14 residues in the CDR3. CDR3 sequence reads: CASSASPWGNEQFF. The CDR3 DNA sequence: TGTGCCAGCAGTGCATCCCCTTGGGGCAATGAGCAGTTCTTC.

V usage is TRBV7-2 and J usage is TRBJ2-3; D gene unclear. CDR1 is SGHTA and CDR2 is FQGNSA in the germline V gene. Trimming stripped 6 bases from V and 2 bases from J, with 12 bases between. This CDR3 is built from 14 residues. The CDR3 DNA sequence: TGTGCCAGCAGTTCCGGATTAACCACAGATACGCAGTATTTT. This translates into CASSSGLTTDTQYF. Variable domain in full (rest from reference TRBV7-2 and TRBJ2-3): GAGVSQSPSNKVTEKGKDVELRCDPISGHTALYWYRQSLGQGLEFLIYFQGNSAPDKSGLPSDRFSAERTGGSVSTLTIQRTQQEDSAVYLCASSSGLTTDTQYFGPGTRLTVL.

At least ten counts were recorded for this clonotype. The chain uses TRBV12-3 or TRBV12-4 and TRBJ2-2; TRBD2 matches 8 bases. V gave up 6 bases and J gave up 0 bases; unmatched junction bases: 3. The CDR3 has 15 amino acids. In DNA form, the CDR3 reads TGTGCCAGCAGCCCGGGAGGGGCGAACACCGGGGAGCTGTTTTTT. It translates to CASSPGGANTGELFF.

This clonotype was counted at least ten times. The rearrangement uses TRBV29-1 and TRBJ2-5; 9 bases match TRBD1. Germline V gene data show CDR1 as SQVTM and CDR2 as ANQGSEA. V shed 7 bases and J 5 bases; nucleotides not matched to a gene: 17. The CDR3 is made up of 16 amino acids. The DNA of the CDR3 is TGCAGCGCTCCGGGACAGGGAAGCATTTTTCCGGAGACCCAGTACTTC. Its protein product is CSAPGQGSIFPETQYF.

This clonotype was seen ten or more times. The V gene is TRBV4-2, the J gene TRBJ1-1, with D possibly being TRBD1 (5 bases). In germline, CDR1 is LGHNA, CDR2 YNFKEQ. CDR3 size: 15 residues. Trimming cost V 3 bases and J 5 bases, with 16 bases left between them. CDR3 nucleotides: TGTGCCAGCAGCCAGGTGACCAGACCAGGGACTGAAGCTTTCTTT. Amino acids: CASSQVTRPGTEAFF.

There are many counts of this clonotype. This chain uses TRBV18 with TRBJ2-3; D unclear. Trimming removed 2 bases at V and 0 bases at J, with 9 bases between. Germline-derived CDR1 and CDR2 are KGHSH and LQKENI. The CDR3 is made up of 15 amino acids. This CDR3 is CASSPTGLSTDTQYF. Here the CDR3 DNA reads TGTGCCAGCTCACCAACCGGGCTCAGCACAGATACGCAGTATTTT.

This clonotype has a handful of counts. The chain links TRBV7-6 to TRBJ1-6, with 7 nucleotides matching TRBD1. The CDR3 extends over 15 amino acids. Germline V gene data show CDR1 as SGHVS and CDR2 as FNYEAQ. The ends lost 5 bases at V and 7 bases at J; junction bases unmatched: 8. The chain's CDR3 is CASSVGTVENSPLHF. The CDR3 DNA is TGTGCCAGCAGCGTTGGGACAGTGGAAAATTCACCCCTCCACTTT.

This clonotype has only a few counts. The V call is TRBV7-9, the J call TRBJ1-1; D uncertain. CDR1 and CDR2 from the germline V gene are SEHNR and FQNEAQ (reference sequence). The CDR3 extends over 13 amino acids. Between the trimmed V and J ends, which lost 3 bases and 2 bases, there was a span of 7 bases. CDR3 protein: CASSFSVNTEAFF. The CDR3, as DNA: TGTGCCAGCAGCTTTTCTGTCAACACTGAAGCTTTCTTT.

The table lists this clonotype with many counts. This chain uses TRBV30 with TRBJ2-5; D remains unclear. Trimming stripped 4 bases from V and 2 bases from J, with 11 bases between. Germline lookup yields CDR1 GTSNPN and CDR2 SVGIG (reference sequence). The CDR3 totals 13 residues. CDR3 amino acids: CAWNGRPQETQYF. Here the CDR3 DNA reads TGTGCCTGGAATGGTCGGCCACAAGAGACCCAGTACTTC.

This clonotype was seen ten or more times. The chain couples TRBV7-8 to TRBJ2-2; D not resolved. Germline CDR1 is SGHVS and CDR2 is FQNEAQ. V gave up 1 base and J gave up 3 bases, with 15 bases separating them. CDR3 length: 17 residues. CDR3 sequence: CASSLVSYGDDTGELFF. The CDR3 coding sequence is TGTGCCAGCAGCTTAGTTTCCTATGGGGATGACACCGGGGAGCTGTTTTTT. Combining the CDR3 with reference TRBV7-8 and TRBJ2-2 gives the whole variable domain GAGVSQSPRYKVAKRGQDVALRCDPISGHVSLFWYQQALGQGPEFLTYFQNEAQLDKSGLPSDRFFAERPEGSVSTLKIQRTQQEDSAVYLCASSLVSYGDDTGELFFGEGSRLTVL.

This sequence joins TRBV12-5 and TRBJ2-3; D might be TRBD2 (6 bases). Germline V gives CDR1 LGHNT, CDR2 FRNRAP. The V end was cut by 7 bases, the J end by 4 bases, with 15 bases between. This CDR3 has 14 residues. The CDR3 DNA reads TGTGCTAGTGCGGTCGGATCTAGCGCAGATACGCAGTATTTT. It translates to CASAVGSSADTQYF.

At least ten counts were recorded for this clonotype. The CDR3 sequence is CATSDNRGLADTQYF. The CDR3 nucleotides read TGTGCCACCAGTGATAACAGGGGGCTAGCAGATACGCAGTATTTT. The chain joins TRBV24-1 to TRBJ2-3, with 9 positions matching TRBD1. Germline trimming cut 3 bases from V and 4 bases from J; bases unmatched to any gene: 4. Germline loops: CDR1 KGHDR, CDR2 SFDVKD. CDR3 length: 15 amino acids.

There are many counts of this clonotype. The chain uses TRBV29-1 and TRBJ1-4; D ambiguous. The CDR3 runs to 14 residues. Trimming removed 7 bases at V and 0 bases at J, with 12 bases between. Germline values: CDR1 SQVTM, CDR2 ANQGSEA. CDR3 in amino acids: CSAADTATNEKLFF. The CDR3 region has the DNA TGCAGCGCCGCAGACACCGCAACTAATGAAAAACTGTTTTTT.